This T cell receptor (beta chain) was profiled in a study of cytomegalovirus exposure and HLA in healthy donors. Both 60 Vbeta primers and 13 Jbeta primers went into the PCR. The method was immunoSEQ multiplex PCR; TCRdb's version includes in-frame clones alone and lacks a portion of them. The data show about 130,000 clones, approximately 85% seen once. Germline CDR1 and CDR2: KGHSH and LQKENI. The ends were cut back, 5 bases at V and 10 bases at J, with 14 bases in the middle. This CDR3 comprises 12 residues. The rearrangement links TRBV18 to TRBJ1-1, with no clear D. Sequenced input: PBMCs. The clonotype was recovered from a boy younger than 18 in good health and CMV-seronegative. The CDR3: CASSFDLVGAFF. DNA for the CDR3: TGTGCCAGCTCATTCGACCTAGTAGGAGCTTTCTTT.